The 13 T cell receptor beta chains below were found in one sample sequenced in a study of blood T cells in healthy people across ages. PCR was performed a second time for about 7 to 11 cycles using a sample-barcoded 5' primer and a J-beta primer mix. TCRdb reprocessed the 5' RACE reads with MiXCR, giving one entry per CDR3 protein. The sample gives 800,000 or so distinct CDR3 sequences, 20% to 25% of which show up once; around 3.6% is in the top ten. The sample was also reused in another study, on T cells of mothers and their children.

The sample taken for sequencing was blood. All receptors derive from a boy aged 5-17 years in good health.

The chain links TRBV7-9 to TRBJ2-5; D unresolved. CDR1 and CDR2 from the germline V gene are SEHNR and FQNEAQ (reference sequence). The CDR3 runs to 12 residues. V shed 6 bases and J shed 5 bases, with 10 bases lying between them. DNA of the CDR3: TGTGCCAGCAGTCCCGCAAGCGAGACCCAGTACTTC. Protein product: CASSPASETQYF.

V and J are TRBV14 and TRBJ2-5, with TRBD2 matching over 9 bases. V shed 4 bases and J 7 bases; nucleotides not matched to a gene: 7. From germline, CDR1 is SGHDN and CDR2 FVKESK. This CDR3 has 14 residues. The CDR3 sequence: CASSPRQGLATQYF. CDR3 DNA sequence: TGTGCCAGCAGCCCCCGGCAGGGACTAGCGACCCAGTACTTC. The whole variable domain, remainder taken from reference TRBV14 and TRBJ2-5, is EAGVTQFPSHSVIEKGQTVTLRCDPISGHDNLYWYRRVMGKEIKFLLHFVKESKQDESGMPNNRFLAERTGGTYSTLKVQPAELEDSGVYFCASSPRQGLATQYFGPGTRLLVL.

This clonotype has more than one count but fewer than ten. The V call is TRBV28, the J call TRBJ2-1, with no clear D. Germline values: CDR1 MDHEN, CDR2 SYDVKM. The CDR3 runs 14 residues. V was cut by 8 bases and J by 4 bases, with 15 bases left in between. CDR3 protein: CASGGPVGYNEQFF. In DNA, the CDR3 is TGTGCCAGCGGTGGGCCGGTAGGGTACAATGAGCAGTTCTTC. Using reference TRBV28 and TRBJ2-1 for the parts outside the CDR3, the full variable domain is DVKVTQSSRYLVKRTGEKVFLECVQDMDHENMFWYRQDPGLGLRLIYFSYDVKMKEKGDIPEGYSVSREKKERFSLILESASTNQTSMYLCASGGPVGYNEQFFGPGTRLTVL.

The J gene is TRBJ1-4, the V gene TRBV29-1; TRBD1 might be the D (5 bases). CDR1 is SQVTM, CDR2 ANQGSEA, per germline. Trimming took off 1 base at V and 4 bases at J, with 16 bases between the two ends. This CDR3 spans 16 amino acids. CDR3 in DNA: TGCAGCGTTGAAGTCGGCCCAGGAGGGGATAATGAAAAACTGTTTTTT. It encodes CSVEVGPGGDNEKLFF.

The chain links TRBV10-3 to TRBJ2-1; unclear D gene. The CDR3 spans 13 residues. V gave up 0 bases and J gave up 12 bases, with 12 bases separating them. Germline values: CDR1 ENHRY, CDR2 SYGVKD. The CDR3 DNA is TGTGCCATCAGTGAGTCAGTAAAGGTGGGGCAGTTCTTC. It codes for CAISESVKVGQFF.

This chain joins TRBV7-9 and TRBJ2-7; 7 positions match TRBD1. V trimming: 5 bases; J trimming: 2 bases; junction bases outside the gene matches: 9. The length of the CDR3 is 15 residues. Germline V gene data show CDR1 as SEHNR and CDR2 as FQNEAQ (reference sequence). The CDR3 spells CASSQVGTVTYEQYF. The CDR3 DNA reads as TGTGCCAGCAGCCAAGTAGGGACAGTTACCTACGAGCAGTACTTC.

This sequence joins TRBV28 and TRBJ2-1; 12 positions match TRBD2. Per germline, CDR1 MDHEN and CDR2 SYDVKM. This CDR3 comprises 16 residues. Trimming at V came to 5 bases and at J to 7 bases, leaving 9 bases not matched to a gene. The CDR3 coding sequence is TGTGCCAGCAGTATCGGACTAGCGGGGCCACGGAATGAGCAGTTCTTC. This translates into CASSIGLAGPRNEQFF.

This clonotype came up a few times. The V call is TRBV29-1, the J call TRBJ2-7, with TRBD2 as a possible D gene (5 bases). The germline V and J ends were trimmed by 4 bases and 0 bases, with 10 bases remaining between them. The CDR3 loop spans 13 amino acids. Germline loops: CDR1 SQVTM, CDR2 ANQGSEA. CDR3 amino acids: CSVGGPSSYEQYF. The CDR3 nucleotides read TGCAGCGTTGGAGGGCCCAGCTCCTACGAGCAGTACTTC.

The chain carries TRBV29-1 and TRBJ2-1; D gene uncertain. V was clipped by 5 bases and J by 5 bases, with 10 bases between them. Per germline, CDR1 SQVTM and CDR2 ANQGSEA. The CDR3 extends over 12 amino acids. The CDR3: CSVKEWNNEQFF. The DNA of the CDR3 is TGCAGCGTTAAGGAGTGGAACAATGAGCAGTTCTTC.

The chain employs TRBV3-1 and TRBJ2-2; TRBD1 matches at 9 bases. V dropped 3 bases and J dropped 4; count of bases not matched to a gene: 6. CDR3 length: 16 amino acids. Germline assignment: CDR1 LGHDT and CDR2 YNNKEL (reference sequence). CDR3 DNA: TGTGCCAGCAGCCATCCCGGGACAGGGTCCACCGGGGAGCTGTTTTTT. Amino acids: CASSHPGTGSTGELFF.

J is TRBJ2-1 and V is TRBV9, with D perhaps matching TRBD2 (6 bases). The V gene's germline CDR1 is SGDLS and CDR2 YYNGEE. V dropped 4 bases and J dropped 6 bases, with 17 bases sitting between them. CDR3 length: 15 amino acids. The CDR3 loop is CASSPLGGTINEQFF. For the CDR3, the DNA is TGTGCCAGCAGCCCCCTCGGCGGGACGATCAATGAGCAGTTCTTC.

This clonotype was seen a few times. This chain joins TRBV7-9 and TRBJ2-3; D remains ambiguous. V lost 7 bases and J 4 bases, leaving 15 bases between the germline ends. CDR1 SEHNR and CDR2 FQNEAQ come from the germline V gene (reference sequence). The CDR3 consists of 14 residues. The DNA of the CDR3 is TGTGCCAGCACCCGTCCGCTGCGGCCAGATACGCAGTATTTT. Residues: CASTRPLRPDTQYF. Variable domain in full (rest from reference TRBV7-9 and TRBJ2-3): DTGVSQNPRHKITKRGQNVTFRCDPISEHNRLYWYRQTLGQGPEFLTYFQNEAQLEKSRLLSDRFSAERPKGSFSTLEIQRTEQGDSAMYLCASTRPLRPDTQYFGPGTRLTVL.

This clonotype was recorded many times. The rearrangement joins TRBV20-1 to TRBJ2-7; tentatively, D is TRBD2 (5 bases). The CDR3 contains 14 residues. CDR1 is DFQATT, CDR2 SNEGSKA, per germline (reference sequence). V was trimmed by 0 bases and J by 2 bases, leaving 11 bases between them. The chain's CDR3 is CSARDLRATYEQYF. CDR3 in DNA: TGCAGTGCTAGAGATCTGCGGGCGACCTACGAGCAGTACTTC.